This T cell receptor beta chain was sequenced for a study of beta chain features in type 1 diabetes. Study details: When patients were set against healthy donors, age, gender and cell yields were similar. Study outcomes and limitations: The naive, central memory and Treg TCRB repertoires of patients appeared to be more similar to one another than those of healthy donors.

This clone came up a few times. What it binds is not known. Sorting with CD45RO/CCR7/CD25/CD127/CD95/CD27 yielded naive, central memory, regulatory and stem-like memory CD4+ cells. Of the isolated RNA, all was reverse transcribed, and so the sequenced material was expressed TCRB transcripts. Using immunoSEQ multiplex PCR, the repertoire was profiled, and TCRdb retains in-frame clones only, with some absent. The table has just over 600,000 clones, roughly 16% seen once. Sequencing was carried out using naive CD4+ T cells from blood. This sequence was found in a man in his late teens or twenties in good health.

The chain's CDR3 is CSVGNTGELFF. CDR3 DNA sequence: TGCAGCGTTGGTAACACCGGGGAGCTGTTTTTT. The chain employs TRBV29-1 and TRBJ2-2; D is unclear. Trimming took off 4 bases at V and 2 bases at J, with 2 bases between the two ends. Germline V CDR1 and CDR2: SQVTM, ANQGSEA. This CDR3 is built from 11 residues.